The 10 T cell receptor beta chains in this list originate from one sample, sequenced in a study of tumor T cells in aggressive B-cell lymphoma. TCRdb's copy holds only in-frame clones and misses some; the assay was immunoSEQ multiplex PCR. The table lists 4,000 or so clones, about 80% of them singletons. The material sequenced was tumor tissue. The receptors originated from an adult with diffuse large B cell lymphoma.

This chain's CDR3 is CASSEYPAGRETQYF. As DNA, the CDR3 is TGTGCCAGCAGTGAATACCCAGCGGGAAGGGAGACCCAGTACTTC. V gene TRBV2 combines with J gene TRBJ2-5, with 7 bases aligning to TRBD2. V lost 2 bases and J lost 5; bases outside the gene matches: 8. CDR1 and CDR2 from the germline V gene are SNHLY and FYNNEI. There are 15 residues in the CDR3. The variable domain in full, with the rest retrieved from reference TRBV2 and TRBJ2-5, is EPEVTQTPSHQVTQMGQEVILRCVPISNHLYFYWYRQILGQKVEFLVSFYNNEISEKSEIFDDQFSVERPDGSNFTLKIRSTKLEDSAMYFCASSEYPAGRETQYFGPGTRLLVL.

The J gene is TRBJ2-1, the V gene TRBV9; 12 bases agree with TRBD2. V lost 5 bases, J lost 0 bases, and 6 bases stayed unmatched. Germline-derived CDR1 and CDR2 are SGDLS and YYNGEE. CDR3 size: 17 residues. In DNA form, the CDR3 reads TGTGCCAGCAGATTTGGACTAGCGGGACCCTCCTACAATGAGCAGTTCTTC. Translation: CASRFGLAGPSYNEQFF.

This sequence joins TRBV5-1 and TRBJ2-7, with TRBD1 as a possible D gene (5 bases). CDR3 size: 16 residues. Germline values: CDR1 SGHRS, CDR2 YFSETQ. V was pared by 7 bases and J by 0 bases, with 20 bases between. The CDR3: CASGAASPSSSYEQYF. The DNA of the CDR3 is TGCGCCAGCGGGGCAGCGAGTCCTTCGAGCTCCTACGAGCAGTACTTC.

The V gene is TRBV4-1, the J gene TRBJ2-1; 9 positions agree with TRBD2. The CDR3 has 17 amino acids. The J segment lost 8 bases and the V segment lost 0 bases, leaving 11 bases of the junction unmatched. Germline CDR1 is MGHRA and CDR2 is YSYEKL. In DNA form, the CDR3 reads TGCGCCAGCAGCCAAGATTCAGGCCTAGCGGGGAATCATGAGCAGTTCTTC. It yields the protein CASSQDSGLAGNHEQFF.

This clone was recorded only once. V is TRBV6-6 and J is TRBJ2-1; perhaps TRBD2 as D (6 bases). Per germline, CDR1 MNHNY and CDR2 SVGAGI (reference sequence). There are 11 residues in the CDR3. V was trimmed by 8 bases and J by 8 bases, leaving 10 bases between them. The CDR3 is CASARGDEQFF. In DNA form, the CDR3 reads TGTGCCAGCGCTCGCGGGGATGAGCAGTTCTTC.

CDR3 sequence: CASSKLAGLETQYF. CDR3 in DNA: TGTGCCAGTAGTAAACTAGCGGGGTTGGAGACCCAGTACTTC. The chain recombines TRBV19 with TRBJ2-5; TRBD2 agrees at 10 bases. CDR3 size: 14 residues. Germline CDR1 and CDR2: LNHDA and SQIVND (reference sequence). J lost 5 bases, V lost 4 bases, and 4 bases had no gene match. Filled out from reference TRBV19 and TRBJ2-5, the complete variable domain reads DGGITQSPKYLFRKEGQNVTLSCEQNLNHDAMYWYRQDPGQGLRLIYYSQIVNDFQKGDIAEGYSVSREKKESFPLTVTSAQKNPTAFYLCASSKLAGLETQYFGPGTRLLVL.

The CDR3 DNA reads as TGTGCCAGTAGTATAGGGGCTCAAAGCACAGATACGCAGTATTTT. It is translated as CASSIGAQSTDTQYF. The J gene is TRBJ2-3, the V gene TRBV19; D call uncertain. This CDR3 spans 15 amino acids. With 1 base removed from V and 0 bases from J, the gap between germline ends came to 8 bases. The germline CDR1 and CDR2 sequences are LNHDA and SQIVND (reference sequence). Full variable domain (outside the CDR3, taken from reference TRBV19 and TRBJ2-3): DGGITQSPKYLFRKEGQNVTLSCEQNLNHDAMYWYRQDPGQGLRLIYYSQIVNDFQKGDIAEGYSVSREKKESFPLTVTSAQKNPTAFYLCASSIGAQSTDTQYFGPGTRLTVL.

The chain joins TRBV6-5 to TRBJ2-5, with 11 bases matching TRBD2. The CDR3 is 15 residues long. Germline-derived CDR1 and CDR2 are MNHEY and SVGAGI. V shed 2 bases and J 6 bases; nucleotides not matched to a gene: 5. CDR3 nucleotides: TGTGCCAGCAGTTACCTAGCGGGGGGTGGGAAGACCCAGTACTTC. This sequence encodes CASSYLAGGGKTQYF.

V usage is TRBV19 and J usage is TRBJ2-1; no clear D. Between the trimmed V and J ends, which lost 1 base and 0 bases, there was a span of 7 bases. This CDR3 has 15 amino acids. Germline CDR1 and CDR2: LNHDA and SQIVND (reference sequence). Here the CDR3 DNA reads TGTGCCAGTAGTATAGGACTTAACTCCTACAATGAGCAGTTCTTC. Translated, it gives CASSIGLNSYNEQFF. Together with reference TRBV19 and TRBJ2-1, the CDR3 gives the full variable domain: DGGITQSPKYLFRKEGQNVTLSCEQNLNHDAMYWYRQDPGQGLRLIYYSQIVNDFQKGDIAEGYSVSREKKESFPLTVTSAQKNPTAFYLCASSIGLNSYNEQFFGPGTRLTVL.

Concerning this clone itself: The identical CDR3 is also encoded by other nucleotide sequences in the sample. V gene TRBV4-1 combines with J gene TRBJ2-3; 12 bases align to TRBD2. This CDR3 is 16 amino acids long. Trimming took 4 bases from V and 5 from J; bases not matched to a gene: 7. Germline lookup yields CDR1 MGHRA and CDR2 YSYEKL. The CDR3 here is CASSPGTSGLGDTQYF. The CDR3 DNA reads as TGCGCCAGCAGCCCCGGGACTAGCGGGTTGGGAGATACGCAGTATTTT.